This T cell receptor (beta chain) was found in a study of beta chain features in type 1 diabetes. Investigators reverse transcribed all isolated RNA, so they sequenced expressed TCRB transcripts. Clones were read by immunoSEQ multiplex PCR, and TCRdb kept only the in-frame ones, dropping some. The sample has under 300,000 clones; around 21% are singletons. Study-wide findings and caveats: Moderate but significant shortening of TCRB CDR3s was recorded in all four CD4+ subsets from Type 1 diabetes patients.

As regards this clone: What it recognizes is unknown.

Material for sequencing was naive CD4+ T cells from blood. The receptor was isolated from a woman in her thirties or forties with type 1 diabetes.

CDR3 residues: CATSRRSRAAGGYTEAFF. The CDR3 nucleotides read TGTGCCACCAGCAGGAGGTCGAGGGCGGCAGGGGGATACACTGAAGCTTTCTTT. V and J are TRBV15 and TRBJ1-1, with TRBD1 matching over 7 bases. With V trimmed by 3 bases and J by 3 bases, 16 bases remained unmatched. From germline, CDR1 is LNHNV and CDR2 YYDKDF (reference sequence). The length of the CDR3 is 18 residues.